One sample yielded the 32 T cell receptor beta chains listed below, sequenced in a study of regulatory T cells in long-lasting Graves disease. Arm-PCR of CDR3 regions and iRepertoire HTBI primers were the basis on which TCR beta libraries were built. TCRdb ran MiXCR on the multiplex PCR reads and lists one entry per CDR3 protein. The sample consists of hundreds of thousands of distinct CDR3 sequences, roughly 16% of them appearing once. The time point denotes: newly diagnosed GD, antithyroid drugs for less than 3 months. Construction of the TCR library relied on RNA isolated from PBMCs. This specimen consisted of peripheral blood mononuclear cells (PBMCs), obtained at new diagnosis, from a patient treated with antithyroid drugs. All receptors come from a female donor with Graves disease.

This chain's CDR3 is CVDLAGDRPNTEAFF. The DNA for the CDR3 is TGTGTCGACCTTGCGGGGGACAGACCGAACACTGAAGCTTTCTTT. The J gene is TRBJ1-1, the V gene TRBV27, with TRBD1 identical over 7 bases. Germline CDR1 is MNHEY and CDR2 is SMNVEV (reference sequence). The CDR3 runs 15 residues.

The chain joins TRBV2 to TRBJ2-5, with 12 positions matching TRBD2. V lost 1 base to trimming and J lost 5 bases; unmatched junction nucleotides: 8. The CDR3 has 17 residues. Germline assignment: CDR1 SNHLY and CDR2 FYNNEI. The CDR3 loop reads CASSEGLAGVLDETQYF. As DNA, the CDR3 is TGTGCCAGCAGTGAAGGACTAGCGGGAGTGCTCGACGAGACCCAGTACTTC.

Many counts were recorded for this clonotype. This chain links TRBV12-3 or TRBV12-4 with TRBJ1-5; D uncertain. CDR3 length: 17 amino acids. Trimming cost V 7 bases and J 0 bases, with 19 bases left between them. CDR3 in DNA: TGTGCCAGCAATTATTCGTTTGGGCGGTATAGCAATCAGCCCCAGCATTTT. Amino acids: CASNYSFGRYSNQPQHF.

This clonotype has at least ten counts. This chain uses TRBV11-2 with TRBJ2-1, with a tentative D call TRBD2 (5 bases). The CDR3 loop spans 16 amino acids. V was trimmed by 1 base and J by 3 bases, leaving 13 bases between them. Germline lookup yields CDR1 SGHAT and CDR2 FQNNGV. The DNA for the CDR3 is TGTGCCAGCAGCTTAGTTAGCGCCCTTTACTACAATGAGCAGTTCTTC. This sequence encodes CASSLVSALYYNEQFF.

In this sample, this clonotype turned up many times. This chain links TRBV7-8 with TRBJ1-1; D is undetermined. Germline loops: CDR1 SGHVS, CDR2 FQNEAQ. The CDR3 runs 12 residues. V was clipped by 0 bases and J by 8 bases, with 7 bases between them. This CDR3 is CASSLAEAEAFF. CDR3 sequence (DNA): TGTGCCAGCAGCTTAGCGGAAGCGGAAGCTTTCTTT. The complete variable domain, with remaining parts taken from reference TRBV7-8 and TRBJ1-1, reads GAGVSQSPRYKVAKRGQDVALRCDPISGHVSLFWYQQALGQGPEFLTYFQNEAQLDKSGLPSDRFFAERPEGSVSTLKIQRTQQEDSAVYLCASSLAEAEAFFGQGTRLTVV.

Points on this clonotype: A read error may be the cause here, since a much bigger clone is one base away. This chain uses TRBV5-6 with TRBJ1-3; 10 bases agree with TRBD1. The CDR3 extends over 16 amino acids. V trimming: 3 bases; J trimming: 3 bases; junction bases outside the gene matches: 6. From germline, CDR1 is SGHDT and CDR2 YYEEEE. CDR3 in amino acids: CASSYGTGAVGNTIYF. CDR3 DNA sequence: TGTGCCAGCAGCTACGGGACAGGGGCAGTTGGAAACACCATATATTTT.

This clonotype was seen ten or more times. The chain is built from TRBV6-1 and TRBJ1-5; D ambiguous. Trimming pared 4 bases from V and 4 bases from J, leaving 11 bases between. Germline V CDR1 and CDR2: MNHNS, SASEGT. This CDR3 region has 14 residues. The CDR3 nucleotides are TGTGCCAGCAGTGCCCGGGCCAAGAATCAGCCCCAGCATTTT. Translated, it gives CASSARAKNQPQHF.

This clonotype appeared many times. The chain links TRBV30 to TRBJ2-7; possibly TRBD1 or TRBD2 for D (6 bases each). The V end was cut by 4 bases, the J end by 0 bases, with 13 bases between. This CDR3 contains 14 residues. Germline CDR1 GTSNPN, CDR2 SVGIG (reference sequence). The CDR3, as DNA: TGTGCCTGGACGCGGGACATCTACTCCTACGAGCAGTACTTC. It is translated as CAWTRDIYSYEQYF.

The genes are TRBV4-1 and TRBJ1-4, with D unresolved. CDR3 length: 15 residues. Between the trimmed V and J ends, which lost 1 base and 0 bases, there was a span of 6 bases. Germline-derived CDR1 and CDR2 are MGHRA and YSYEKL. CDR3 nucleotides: TGCGCCAGCAGCCAAGCTCAGGCAACTAATGAAAAACTGTTTTTT. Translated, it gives CASSQAQATNEKLFF.

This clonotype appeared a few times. As DNA, the CDR3 is TGCGCCAGCAGCCATGGTGCGGCGGGAGCCCGGGGCGAGCAGTACTTC. This codes for CASSHGAAGARGEQYF. The chain has TRBV5-1 and TRBJ2-7; 7 bases are shared with TRBD2. The CDR3 runs to 16 residues. CDR1 SGHRS and CDR2 YFSETQ come from the germline V gene. V dropped 4 bases and J dropped 6; count of bases not matched to a gene: 16.

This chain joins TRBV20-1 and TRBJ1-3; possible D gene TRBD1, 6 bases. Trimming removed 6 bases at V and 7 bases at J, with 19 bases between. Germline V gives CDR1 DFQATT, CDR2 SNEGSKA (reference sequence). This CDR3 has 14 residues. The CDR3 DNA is TGCAGTGCCGCAGTGGGGGGGCCGTCGAACACCATATATTTT. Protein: CSAAVGGPSNTIYF.

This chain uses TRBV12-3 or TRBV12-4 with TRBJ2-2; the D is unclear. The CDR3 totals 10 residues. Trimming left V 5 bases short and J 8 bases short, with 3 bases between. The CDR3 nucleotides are TGTGCCAGCAGTCAGGGGGAGCTGTTTTTT. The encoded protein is CASSQGELFF.

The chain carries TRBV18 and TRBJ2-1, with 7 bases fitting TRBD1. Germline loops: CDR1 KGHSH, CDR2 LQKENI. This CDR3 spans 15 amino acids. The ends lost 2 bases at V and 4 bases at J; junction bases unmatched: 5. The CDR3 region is CASSPEGALYNEQFF. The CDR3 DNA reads TGTGCCAGCTCACCAGAGGGGGCCTTGTACAATGAGCAGTTCTTC.

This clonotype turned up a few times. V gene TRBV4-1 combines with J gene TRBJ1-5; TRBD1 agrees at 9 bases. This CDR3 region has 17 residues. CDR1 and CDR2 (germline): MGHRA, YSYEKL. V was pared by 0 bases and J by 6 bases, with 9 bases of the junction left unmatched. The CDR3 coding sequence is TGCGCCAGCAGCCAAGAAGGCTGGACAGGGGCCGGTCAGCCCCAGCATTTT. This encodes CASSQEGWTGAGQPQHF.

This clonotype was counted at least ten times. CDR3 sequence reads: CASSWAGEPDTQYF. CDR3 nucleotides: TGTGCCAGCAGTTGGGCCGGCGAGCCAGATACGCAGTATTTT. The J gene is TRBJ2-3, the V gene TRBV6-2 or TRBV6-3; D remains unclear. V lost 4 bases and J 4 bases, leaving 12 bases between the germline ends. The length of the CDR3 is 14 residues. Germline values: CDR1 MNHEY, CDR2 SVGEGT.

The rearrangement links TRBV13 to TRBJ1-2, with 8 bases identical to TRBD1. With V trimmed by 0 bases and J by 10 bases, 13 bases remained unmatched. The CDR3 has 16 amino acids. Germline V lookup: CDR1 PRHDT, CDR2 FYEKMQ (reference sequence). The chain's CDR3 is CASSLGLRDRGSAYTF. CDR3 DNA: TGTGCCAGCAGCTTAGGCCTAAGAGACAGGGGAAGTGCCTACACCTTC.

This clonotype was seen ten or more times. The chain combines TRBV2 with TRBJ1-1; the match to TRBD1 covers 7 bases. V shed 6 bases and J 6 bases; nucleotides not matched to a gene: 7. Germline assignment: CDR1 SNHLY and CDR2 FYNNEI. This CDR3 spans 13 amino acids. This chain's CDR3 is CASSPGGNAEAFF. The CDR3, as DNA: TGTGCCAGCAGCCCAGGGGGTAACGCTGAAGCTTTCTTT.

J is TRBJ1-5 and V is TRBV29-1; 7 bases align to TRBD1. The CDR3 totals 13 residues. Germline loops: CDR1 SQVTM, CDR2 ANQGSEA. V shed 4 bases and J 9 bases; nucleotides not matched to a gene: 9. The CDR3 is CSVARDSEGPQHF. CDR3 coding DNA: TGCAGCGTTGCGAGGGACAGCGAAGGGCCCCAGCATTTT.

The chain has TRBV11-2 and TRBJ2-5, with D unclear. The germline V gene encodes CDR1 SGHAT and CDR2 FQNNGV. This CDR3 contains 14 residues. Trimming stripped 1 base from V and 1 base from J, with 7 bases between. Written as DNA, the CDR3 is TGTGCCAGCAGCTTAGGTCCGGGCCAAGAGACCCAGTACTTC. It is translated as CASSLGPGQETQYF.

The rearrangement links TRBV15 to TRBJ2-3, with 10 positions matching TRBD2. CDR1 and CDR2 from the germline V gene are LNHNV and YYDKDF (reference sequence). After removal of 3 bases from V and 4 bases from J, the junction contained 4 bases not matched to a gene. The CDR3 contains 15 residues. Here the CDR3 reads CATSSGAGGPDTQYF. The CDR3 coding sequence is TGTGCCACCAGCAGCGGAGCGGGGGGGCCAGATACGCAGTATTTT.

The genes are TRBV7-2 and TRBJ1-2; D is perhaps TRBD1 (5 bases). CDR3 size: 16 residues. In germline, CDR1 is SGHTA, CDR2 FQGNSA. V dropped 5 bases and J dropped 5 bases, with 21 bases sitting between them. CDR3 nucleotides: TGTGCCAGCAGCCTTGGAGTAGGGGACTTCATATATGGCTACACCTTC. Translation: CASSLGVGDFIYGYTF.

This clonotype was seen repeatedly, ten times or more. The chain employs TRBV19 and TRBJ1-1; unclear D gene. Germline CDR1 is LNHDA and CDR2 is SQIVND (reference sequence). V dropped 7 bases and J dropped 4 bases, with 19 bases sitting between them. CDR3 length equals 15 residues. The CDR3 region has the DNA TGTGCCAGTACTCAGAAATCCCCCGCGGGCACTGAAGCTTTCTTT. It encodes CASTQKSPAGTEAFF.

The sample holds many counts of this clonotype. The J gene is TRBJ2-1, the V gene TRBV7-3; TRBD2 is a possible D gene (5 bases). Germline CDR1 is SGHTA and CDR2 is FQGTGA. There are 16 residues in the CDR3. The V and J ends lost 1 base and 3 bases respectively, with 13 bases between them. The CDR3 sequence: CASSLMGVGVYNEQFF. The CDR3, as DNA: TGTGCCAGCAGCTTAATGGGAGTTGGTGTCTACAATGAGCAGTTCTTC.

CDR3 coding DNA: TGCAGTGCTACCCGACAGGCGGGGGGGGCCAATGAGCAGTTCTTC. It yields the protein CSATRQAGGANEQFF. This chain joins TRBV20-1 and TRBJ2-1; 9 nucleotides line up with TRBD2. The germline CDR1 and CDR2 sequences are DFQATT and SNEGSKA (reference sequence). The CDR3 sequence is 15 residues long. Germline trimming cut 4 bases from V and 6 bases from J; bases unmatched to any gene: 10.

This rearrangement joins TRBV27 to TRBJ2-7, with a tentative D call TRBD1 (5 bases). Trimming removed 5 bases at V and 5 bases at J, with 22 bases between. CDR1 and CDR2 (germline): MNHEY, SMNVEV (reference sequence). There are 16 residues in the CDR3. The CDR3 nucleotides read TGTGCCAGCAGTAAGGACATGGCAGGGCCAGCCCACGAGCAGTACTTC. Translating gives CASSKDMAGPAHEQYF.

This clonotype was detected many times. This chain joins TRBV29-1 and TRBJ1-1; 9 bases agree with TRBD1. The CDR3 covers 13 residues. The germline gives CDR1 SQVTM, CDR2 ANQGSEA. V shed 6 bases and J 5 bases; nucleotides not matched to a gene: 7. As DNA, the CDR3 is TGCAGCGTATCGGGACAGGGCCCTACTGAAGCTTTCTTT. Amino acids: CSVSGQGPTEAFF.

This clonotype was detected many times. DNA of the CDR3: TGTGCCACCAGCAGTGGACAGGGGGCAGAAGGCTACACCTTC. Protein sequence: CATSSGQGAEGYTF. J is TRBJ1-2 and V is TRBV15; 11 positions agree with TRBD1. The V and J ends lost 3 bases and 8 bases, in that order; junction bases with no gene match: 5. The CDR3 is 14 amino acids. Germline values: CDR1 LNHNV, CDR2 YYDKDF (reference sequence).

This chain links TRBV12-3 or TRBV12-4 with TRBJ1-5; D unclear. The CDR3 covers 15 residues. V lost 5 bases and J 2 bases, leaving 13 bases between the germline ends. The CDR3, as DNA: TGTGCCAGCAGTCCCGGAGGAAGTGGCAATCAGCCCCAGCATTTT. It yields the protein CASSPGGSGNQPQHF.

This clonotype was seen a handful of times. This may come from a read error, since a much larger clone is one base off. The CDR3 DNA is TGTGCCAGCAGCTTAGTTGAAAACACCATATATTTT. Translation: CASSLVENTIYF. The chain has TRBV7-9 and TRBJ1-3; no definite D call. CDR1 SEHNR and CDR2 FQNEAQ come from the germline V gene (reference sequence). Deletions cut 1 base from V and 6 bases from J, with 4 bases between. This CDR3 spans 12 amino acids. Full variable domain (missing parts from reference TRBV7-9 and TRBJ1-3): DTGVSQNPRHKITKRGQNVTFRCDPISEHNRLYWYRQTLGQGPEFLTYFQNEAQLEKSRLLSDRFSAERPKGSFSTLEIQRTEQGDSAMYLCASSLVENTIYFGEGSWLTVV.

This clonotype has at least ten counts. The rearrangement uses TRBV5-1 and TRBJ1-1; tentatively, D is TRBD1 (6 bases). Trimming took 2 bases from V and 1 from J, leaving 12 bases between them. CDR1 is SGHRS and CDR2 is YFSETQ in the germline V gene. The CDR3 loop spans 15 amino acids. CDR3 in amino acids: CASSLPRGGNTEAFF. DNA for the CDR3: TGCGCCAGCAGCTTACCCAGGGGTGGGAACACTGAAGCTTTCTTT.

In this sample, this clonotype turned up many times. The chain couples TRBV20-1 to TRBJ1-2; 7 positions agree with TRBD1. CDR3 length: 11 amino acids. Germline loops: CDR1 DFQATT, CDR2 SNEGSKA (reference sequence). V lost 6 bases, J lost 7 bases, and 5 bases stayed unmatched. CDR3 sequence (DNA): TGCAGTGCGACAAACAGGGGTGGCTACACCTTC. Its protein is CSATNRGGYTF.

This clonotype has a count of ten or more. The CDR3 DNA reads as TGTGCCAGCAGTTCCCTCGACAGGGGGGCCTACGAGCAGTACTTC. Amino acids: CASSSLDRGAYEQYF. The chain is built from TRBV27 and TRBJ2-7; 9 positions match TRBD1. The V segment lost 4 bases and the J segment 2 bases; nucleotides outside the gene matches: 6. This CDR3 is built from 15 residues. Germline CDR1 MNHEY, CDR2 SMNVEV (reference sequence).